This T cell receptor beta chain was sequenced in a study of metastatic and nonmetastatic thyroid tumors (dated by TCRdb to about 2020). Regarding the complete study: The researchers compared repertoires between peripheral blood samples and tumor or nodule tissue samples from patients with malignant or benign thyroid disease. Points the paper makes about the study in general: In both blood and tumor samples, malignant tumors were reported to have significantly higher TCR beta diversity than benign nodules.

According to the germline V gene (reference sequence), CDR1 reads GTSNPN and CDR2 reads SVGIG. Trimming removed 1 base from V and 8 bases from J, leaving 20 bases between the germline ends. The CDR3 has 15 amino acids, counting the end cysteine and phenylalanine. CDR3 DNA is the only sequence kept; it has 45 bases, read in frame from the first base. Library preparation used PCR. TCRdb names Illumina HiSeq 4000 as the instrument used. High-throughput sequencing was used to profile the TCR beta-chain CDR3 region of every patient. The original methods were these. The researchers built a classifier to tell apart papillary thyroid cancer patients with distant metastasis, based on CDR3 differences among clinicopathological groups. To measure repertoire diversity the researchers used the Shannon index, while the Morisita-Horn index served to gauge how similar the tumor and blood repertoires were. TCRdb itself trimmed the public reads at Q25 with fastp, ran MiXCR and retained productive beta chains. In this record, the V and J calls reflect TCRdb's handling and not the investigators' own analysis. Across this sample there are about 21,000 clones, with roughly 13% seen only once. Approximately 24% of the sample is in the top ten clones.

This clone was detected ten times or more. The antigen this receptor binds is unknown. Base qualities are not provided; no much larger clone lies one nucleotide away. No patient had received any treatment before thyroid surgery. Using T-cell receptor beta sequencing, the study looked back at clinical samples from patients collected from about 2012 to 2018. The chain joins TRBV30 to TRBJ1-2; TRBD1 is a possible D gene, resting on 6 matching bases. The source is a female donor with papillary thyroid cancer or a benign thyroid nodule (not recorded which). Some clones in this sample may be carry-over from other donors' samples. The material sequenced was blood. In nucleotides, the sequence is TGTGCCTGGAGTGCTAGACCCGGGATAACAGGGGGCTACACCTTC. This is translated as CAWSARPGITGGYTF.